This T cell receptor beta chain was found in a study of cytomegalovirus exposure and HLA in healthy donors (dated by TCRdb to 2016 to 2017). Study-wide context: According to an earlier analysis of 587 of the donors, about 170 million T cells yielded 117 million unique TCR beta sequences and 250 to 350 Gb of sequence data. Besides the first cohort of some 670 subjects, a separate validation cohort made up of over 100 different subjects was used. The study aimed to test whether cataloging public T cell receptors could reveal signatures of past pathogen exposure. An earlier analysis of 587 of the donors used high-throughput TCR beta sequencing to judge whether each TCR beta V gene segment behaved as functional or pseudogenic. Both class I and class II loci were covered by HLA typing, at four-digit resolution. Across 398 genotyped donors of the cohort, an average of 235,054 unique TCR beta nucleotide sequences per donor were sequenced, and roughly 18% of those sequences were non-productive. The study profiled the T cell repertoires of under 850 subjects by immunosequencing and related them to cytomegalovirus serostatus. Donor age, sex, ethnicity and CMV serostatus were collected together with the repertoire data. In a later analysis, previously published TCR beta repertoires from 550 to 750 donors were re-analyzed and high-resolution HLA genotyping was added so that TCR occurrence patterns could be studied. The study combined high-throughput TCR immunosequencing, statistical association of individual TCRs with disease status, and machine learning to predict cytomegalovirus infection status. Four to six DR-DQ haplotypes were handled as single units for association and clustering, since linkage in the cohort was strong. The later analysis used no new phenotypic data to find candidate immune exposures, relying instead on TCR beta sequences and their occurrence across donors. In a later genetic analysis, genome-wide SNP genotypes for about 65% of the roughly 700 donors were used, and that subset was treated as a discovery cohort. Typing coverage differed by locus: A, B, C, DRB1 and DQB1 were typed in about 620-630 donors, DQA1 in approximately 520, DPA1 in approximately 610, and DPB1 in 450 to 490. About 280 gigabases of sequencing data and around 87 million unique TCR sequences were included in an early release covering roughly 700 HLA-typed donors. Every repertoire in the discovery cohort had been generated on one and the same sequencing platform. Among the roughly 430 genotyped donors, more than 70% belonged to the genetic ancestry cluster associated with self-reported Caucasian donors. Overall study outcomes, separate from this receptor: Immune exposure information for the cohort was limited to CMV serostatus. The study gave a list of about 150 TCR beta chains associated with cytomegalovirus. A later genetic analysis reported fewer N-insertions in productive TCRs among donors in an Asian-associated ancestry cluster than the roughly 620-donor mean. When HLA alleles, especially DR and DQ, strongly co-occurred, attributing TCR associations to individual alleles was difficult. Linkage disequilibrium might explain the correlated functional status among segregating V segments, but an unknown experimental factor could not be excluded. HLA typing was unavailable for some donors at each locus, so association tests used only the typed subset. Sequencing depth was assumed to be roughly uniform across donors in the presence/absence analyses, though that assumption may not hold. It was suggested by the authors that the approach could potentially be generalized to other disease states and immunological phenotypes. Compared with equally common non-associated chains, HLA-associated TCR beta chains in a later analysis were more clonally expanded and had lower generation probabilities. In a later analysis, several top co-occurrence clusters were reported to appear linked to parvovirus B19, influenza, CMV and Epstein-Barr virus. Most TCR sequences were seen in very few donors, while some public TCRs were found in many individuals. In a later analysis, TCR association rates were found to vary across HLA loci, with the most associated TCRs seen for DRB1 alleles and the fewest for HLA-C alleles. According to a later analysis, most CMV-associated TCR beta chains appeared to be HLA-restricted, and the HLA associations seemed to be driven largely by CMV exposure. In both the original and validation cohorts, the classifier was reported to diagnose cytomegalovirus status with high specificity and sensitivity. A further reported finding was that TCR beta sequences accurately predicted the HLA-A and HLA-B alleles for most subjects in the first cohort. In an earlier analysis of 500 to 650 of the donors, most TCR beta V segments appeared in productive rearrangements about 90% or about 30% of the time, broadly matching IMGT annotations. The sequencing pipeline was judged likely to have produced a cluster of highly shared sequence variants as a technical artifact. Because counts were too low, some 17 rarely observed V segments, including chromosome 9 orphons, were left out of the earlier analysis of several hundred of the donors. Specific HLA alleles were associated with more than 15,000 TCR beta sequences at a false discovery rate of 0.05 in a later analysis. This cohort had only TCR beta chains sequenced, and the lack of alpha or paired-chain data limited which features could be detected. An association between a missense DCLRE1C variant and V-gene and J-gene trimming of TCR beta chains was found in a later genetic analysis and replicated in an independent cohort. In vitro tests confirmed that three of the cytomegalovirus-associated TCR beta chains recognize cytomegalovirus antigens. The 87-base-pair reads could not distinguish some IMGT-functional V segments, including TRBV6-2 and TRBV6-3, so those segments were excluded.

In the case of this clone: It has no known antigen specificity. There are no base qualities to consult, and no much larger clone falls within one base.

Receptors were amplified or captured by the immunoSEQ multiplex PCR assay. For the multiplex PCR, a mixture combining 60 forward primers for TCR Vbeta segments and 13 reverse primers for TCR Jbeta segments was used. The CDR3 region of rearranged TCR beta genes was amplified from genomic DNA by a multiplex PCR assay. Amplified TCR beta libraries were sequenced as 87-base-pair reads on the Illumina HiSeq System. The authors' analysis ran thus. A later analysis counted some 80 million unique TCR beta chains across the 600 to 850 repertoires, and some 11 million of these chains were shared by at least two donors. A nearest-neighbor algorithm error-corrected the raw reads and collapsed the reads into unique sequences, merging closely related sequences to remove PCR and sequencing errors. CDR3 sequences were aligned to IMGT reference sequences to assign V, D and J gene segments. For a sequence to be retained, at least a six-nucleotide match to both a V gene segment and a J gene segment was required. Rearrangements were classified as productive when the CDR3 lacked stop codons and remained in frame with V and J, and all other rearrangements were classified as non-productive. CDR3 was defined by IMGT convention, running from the second conserved V-encoded cysteine to the conserved J-encoded phenylalanine. Sequences without an unambiguous match to a single V gene segment were excluded from the earlier analysis of 500 to 700 of the donors. An earlier analysis of 550 to 650 of the donors classified V segments as functional when productive rearrangements were above 56.7% and as segregating when the standard deviation between donors was above 5%. A statistical classification framework was built for diagnosing cytomegalovirus status from the catalog of TCR beta chain sequences. In a later analysis, TCR nucleotide sequences were compared against IMGT/GENE-DB human TR gene sequences so that V and J genes could be assigned. A later analysis assigned CDR3 sequences and most-parsimonious VDJ recombination scenarios with the TCRdist pipeline. In a later analysis, each TCR beta chain was defined by its CDR3 amino acid sequence together with its V-gene family, and reads lacking a unique V-gene family were excluded. A later analysis removed roughly 590 highly shared, low-generation-probability nucleotide sequences to deal with suspected cross-contamination and a sequencing artifact. A later analysis calculated a clonal expansion index for each public chain from normalized within-repertoire ranks of inferred template counts. In a later analysis, generation probabilities were computed using a VDJ recombination model fitted to out-of-frame rearrangements, and the results were checked against IGoR. Hypergeometric tests were used in a later analysis to score TCR-TCR, TCR-HLA and TCR-CMV co-occurrence, with a repertoire-size bias correction applied to the TCR pairs. A later analysis estimated false discovery rates by permuting HLA or CMV assignments 20 times. In a later analysis, co-occurring TCRs were grouped using DBSCAN, and TCRdist sequence similarity was added for clustering within HLA-allele-positive subsets. Repertoires with fewer than 30,000 or more than 120,000 public chains, plus five repertoires with anomalous nucleotide sharing, were excluded from co-occurrence clustering. TCRdb carries this immuneACCESS record with in-frame sequences only. Its versions omit some clonotypes, under half of them owing to an unresolved V gene in the studies checked, with the rest unexplained. The DNA was the basis for D and trimming; V, J and clone size are from that table. In this sample the table shows approximately 110,000 clones, 65% to 85% of which occur a single time. Jointly, the top ten make up 0.2% to 0.3% of the sample.

From a lookup of the germline V gene (reference sequence), CDR1 and CDR2 are LNHNV and YYDKDF. After removal of 0 bases from V and 4 bases from J, the junction retains 7 bases not matched to a gene. The CDR3, cysteine through phenylalanine, is 17 amino acids long. Of all the DNA, just the CDR3 is kept, 51 bases in frame from base 1. The cohort was made up of approximately 670 healthy bone marrow donors. At the time of sampling, every cohort member was nominally healthy, though immune exposures that went unrecorded were likely present. The donor tested CMV seronegative, placing the donor among the 350 or so seronegative members of the cohort. Each donor provided a peripheral blood sample, and peripheral blood mononuclear cells were used for TCR beta sequencing. The Qiagen DNeasy Blood Extraction Kit was used to extract genomic DNA from the blood cell samples.

The receptor was isolated from a man between 50 and 59 years old in good health and CMV-seronegative. The sample consisted of PBMCs. The chain employs TRBV15 and TRBJ2-7, and 12 bases in between align with TRBD1. The nucleotide sequence is TGTGCCACCAGCAGAGATCTCTGGGGACAGGGGGCGTACGAGCAGTACTTC. It is translated as CATSRDLWGQGAYEQYF.